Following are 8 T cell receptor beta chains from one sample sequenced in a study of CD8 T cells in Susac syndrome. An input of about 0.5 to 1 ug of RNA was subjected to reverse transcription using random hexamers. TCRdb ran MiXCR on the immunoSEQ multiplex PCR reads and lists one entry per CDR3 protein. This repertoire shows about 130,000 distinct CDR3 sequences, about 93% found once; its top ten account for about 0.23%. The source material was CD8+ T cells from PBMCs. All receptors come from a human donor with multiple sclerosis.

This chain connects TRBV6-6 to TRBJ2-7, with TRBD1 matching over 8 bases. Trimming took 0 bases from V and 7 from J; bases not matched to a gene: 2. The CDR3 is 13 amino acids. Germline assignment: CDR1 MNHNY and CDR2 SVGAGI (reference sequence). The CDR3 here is CASSYSTGDEQYF. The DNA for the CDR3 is TGTGCCAGCAGTTACTCGACAGGGGATGAGCAGTACTTC.

CDR3 DNA: TGTGCCAGCAGCAACGCGGGAGAGAGCTACAATGAGCAGTTCTTC. Translated: CASSNAGESYNEQFF. V and J are TRBV5-6 and TRBJ2-1, with 7 bases lining up with TRBD2. The CDR3 has 15 amino acids. The V segment lost 4 bases and the J segment 3 bases; nucleotides outside the gene matches: 7. Germline V gene lookup returns CDR1 SGHDT and CDR2 YYEEEE.

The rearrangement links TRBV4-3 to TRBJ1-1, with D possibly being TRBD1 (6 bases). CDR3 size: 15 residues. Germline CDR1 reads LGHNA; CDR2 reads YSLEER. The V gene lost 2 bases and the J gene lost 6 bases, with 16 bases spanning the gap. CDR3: CASSQSRRGASEAFF. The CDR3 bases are TGCGCCAGCAGCCAAAGTAGAAGGGGGGCATCTGAAGCTTTCTTT.

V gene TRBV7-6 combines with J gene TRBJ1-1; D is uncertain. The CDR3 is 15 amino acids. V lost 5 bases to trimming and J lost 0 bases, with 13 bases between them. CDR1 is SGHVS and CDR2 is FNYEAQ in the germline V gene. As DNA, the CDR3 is TGTGCCAGCAGCCCCCTACCTTCCATGAACACTGAAGCTTTCTTT. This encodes CASSPLPSMNTEAFF.

The CDR3 is CASMSGQGAYEQYF. The CDR3 nucleotides read TGTGCCAGCATGTCGGGACAGGGAGCCTACGAGCAGTACTTC. The rearrangement joins TRBV5-6 to TRBJ2-7, with 9 nucleotides matching TRBD1. After removal of 6 bases from V and 2 bases from J, the junction contained 6 bases not matched to a gene. Per the germline V gene, CDR1 is SGHDT and CDR2 is YYEEEE. This CDR3 is 14 amino acids long.

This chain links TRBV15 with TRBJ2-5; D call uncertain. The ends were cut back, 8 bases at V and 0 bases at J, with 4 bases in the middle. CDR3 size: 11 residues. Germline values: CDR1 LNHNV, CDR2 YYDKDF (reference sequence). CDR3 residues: CATSDQETQYF. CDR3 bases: TGTGCCACCTCAGACCAAGAGACCCAGTACTTC.

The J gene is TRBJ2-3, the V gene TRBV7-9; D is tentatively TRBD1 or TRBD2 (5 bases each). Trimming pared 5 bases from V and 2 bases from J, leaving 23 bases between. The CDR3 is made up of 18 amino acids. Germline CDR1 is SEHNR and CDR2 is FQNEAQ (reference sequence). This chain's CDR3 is CASSRLVGVATSTDTQYF. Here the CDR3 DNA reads TGTGCCAGCAGCCGTCTTGTAGGGGTAGCGACCTCCACAGATACGCAGTATTTT.

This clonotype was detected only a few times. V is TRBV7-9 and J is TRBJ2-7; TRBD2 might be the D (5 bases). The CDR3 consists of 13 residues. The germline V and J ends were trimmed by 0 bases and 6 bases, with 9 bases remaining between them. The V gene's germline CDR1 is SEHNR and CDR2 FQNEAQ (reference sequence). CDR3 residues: CASSLAGVGEQYF. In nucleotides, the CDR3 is TGTGCCAGCAGCTTAGCGGGAGTCGGCGAGCAGTACTTC.